Listed below are T cell receptor beta chains from one sample, sequenced in a study of T-cell reconstitution after alpha-beta-depleted transplantation in children. MiXCR, applied by TCRdb to the PCR reads, yields one record per CDR3 protein. The sample comprises 150,000 to 200,000 distinct CDR3 sequences, roughly 10% of which are singletons, and around 13% rests with the top ten. Sequencing was performed on PBMCs, taken before TCRalphabeta/CD19-depleted stem cell transplant. All receptors come from a boy younger than 10 with acute myeloid leukemia, due to receive a stem cell transplant. The CDR3 runs from the conserved cysteine through the conserved F or W. Fields, in order: J gene, CDR3 length, V gene, clone size, D gene, CDR3 DNA, CDR3 protein. D genes are given only for firm matches. The size of a clone is reported for some rows only, either as once, few or many, or as a class for expanded clones.

>TRBJ1-2|15|TRBV6-1|many|NA
TGTGCCAGCAGTCAGACGTCTAAAGCCGTGTATGGCTACACCTTC
CASSQTSKAVYGYTF
>TRBJ2-1|11|TRBV7-9|few|NA
TGTACCCACCAAGTTAGTGGTGAGCAGTTCTTC
CTHQVSGEQFF
>TRBJ2-4|18|TRBV7-8|many|TRBD2
TGTGCCAGCAGCTTAGGGCTAGCGGGAGGGAGAGCCAAAAACATTCAGTACTTC
CASSLGLAGGRAKNIQYF
>TRBJ2-1|13|TRBV16|many|NA
TGTGCCAGCAGCCAAACTCAGCACAATGAGCAGTTCTTC
CASSQTQHNEQFF
>TRBJ2-1|16|TRBV20-1|many|NA
TGCAGTGCTAGAGATGGAAGGGCCAGCTCCTACAATGAGCAGTTCTTC
CSARDGRASSYNEQFF
>TRBJ2-1|14|TRBV19|NA|NA
TGTGCCAGTAGCCCGGGACCGGGGTACAATGAGCAGTTCTTC
CASSPGPGYNEQFF
>TRBJ1-2|15|TRBV6-5|many|TRBD1
TGTGCCAGCAGCCGACCCCGGACAGGGGGCTATGGCTACACCTTC
CASSRPRTGGYGYTF
>TRBJ2-1|15|TRBV7-9|many|NA
TGTGCCAGCCCCCCAGGAATGGCCTCTTACAATGAGCAGTTCTTC
CASPPGMASYNEQFF
>TRBJ2-1|14|TRBV3-1|many|NA
TGTGCCAGCAGCCAAGATACTAATCGGCGAGAGCAGTTCTTC
CASSQDTNRREQFF
>TRBJ2-3|17|TRBV24-1|many|TRBD2
TGTGCCACCAGTGACCCCATAGCGGGAGGGAGCACAGATACGCAGTATTTT
CATSDPIAGGSTDTQYF
>TRBJ1-6|14|TRBV7-2|many|NA
TGTGCCAGCAGCTTAGCGCTCGGGGGGTCACCCCTCCACTTT
CASSLALGGSPLHF
>TRBJ2-1|14|TRBV4-1|many|NA
TGCGCCAGCAGCCAAGAGACGGTCTACAATGAGCAGTTCTTC
CASSQETVYNEQFF
>TRBJ2-1|17|TRBV20-1|NA|TRBD2
TGCTGTGCTAGTGGGTTTACTAGCAGAGGGAGGGAGGGCGAGCAGTTCTTC
CCASGFTSRGREGEQFF
>TRBJ2-1|11|TRBV28|many|NA
TGTGCCAGCTCAGTAGCGAGTGAGCAGTTCTTC
CASSVASEQFF
>TRBJ1-6|13|TRBV5-1|many|NA
TGCGCCAGCAGCTTGGAGTGGCTGTCACCCCTCCACTTT
CASSLEWLSPLHF
>TRBJ2-1|14|TRBV12-3/TRBV12-4|many|TRBD2
TGTGCCAGCAGGCGGGCTAGCGGTAACAATGAGCAGTTCTTC
CASRRASGNNEQFF
>TRBJ2-1|14|TRBV20-1|many|NA
TGCAGTGCTAGGTCCGGGAGCTCCTACAATGAGCAGTTCTTC
CSARSGSSYNEQFF
>TRBJ2-3|14|TRBV28|NA|NA
TGTGCCAGCATTTCCGTAACCCAGACAGATACGCAGTATTTT
CASISVTQTDTQYF
>TRBJ2-3|14|TRBV6-1|many|TRBD1
TGTGCCAGCACCACCCAGGGGGCGAAAGATACGCAGTATTTT
CASTTQGAKDTQYF
>TRBJ2-2|15|TRBV6-1|many|NA
TGTGCCAGCAGTGAAATTGACGGACTTACCGGGGAGCTGTTTTTT
CASSEIDGLTGELFF
>TRBJ1-5|14|TRBV10-3|many|NA
TGTGCCATCAGTGAGTCGACAGGCATTCAGCCCCAGCATTTT
CAISESTGIQPQHF
>TRBJ1-1|12|TRBV3-1|many|NA
TGTGCCAGCGGTTACGGGAACACTGAAGCTTTCTTT
CASGYGNTEAFF
>TRBJ2-1|14|TRBV5-1|many|NA
TGCGCCAGCAGCGGGGGACCGACAAACAATGAGCAGTTCTTC
CASSGGPTNNEQFF
>TRBJ1-6|13|TRBV2|many|NA
TGTGCCAGCAGCCGGGGCGCGAGGTCACCCCTCCACTTT
CASSRGARSPLHF
>TRBJ2-7|13|TRBV29-1|many|NA
TGCAGCGTTGTTTCGGACAGAGCCTACGAGCAGTACTTC
CSVVSDRAYEQYF
>TRBJ2-2|17|TRBV5-1|NA|TRBD2
TGCGCCAGCAGCCTACCCGGACCAGCGGGGCCCACCGGGGAGCTGTATTTT
CASSLPGPAGPTGELYF
>TRBJ1-1|13|TRBV7-3|many|NA
TGTGCCAGCAGCCAAACCCGGAACACTGAAGCTTTCTTT
CASSQTRNTEAFF
>TRBJ1-5|15|TRBV5-1|many|TRBD1
TGCGCCAGCAGCGTGACAGGGGGTAAGGATCAGCCCCAGCATTTT
CASSVTGGKDQPQHF
>TRBJ2-1|21|TRBV2|NA|TRBD1
TGTGCCAGCAGTTCGTCATCGGGACAGGGGAATTTTTTGTCCGCATACAATGAGCAGTTCTTC
CASSSSSGQGNFLSAYNEQFF